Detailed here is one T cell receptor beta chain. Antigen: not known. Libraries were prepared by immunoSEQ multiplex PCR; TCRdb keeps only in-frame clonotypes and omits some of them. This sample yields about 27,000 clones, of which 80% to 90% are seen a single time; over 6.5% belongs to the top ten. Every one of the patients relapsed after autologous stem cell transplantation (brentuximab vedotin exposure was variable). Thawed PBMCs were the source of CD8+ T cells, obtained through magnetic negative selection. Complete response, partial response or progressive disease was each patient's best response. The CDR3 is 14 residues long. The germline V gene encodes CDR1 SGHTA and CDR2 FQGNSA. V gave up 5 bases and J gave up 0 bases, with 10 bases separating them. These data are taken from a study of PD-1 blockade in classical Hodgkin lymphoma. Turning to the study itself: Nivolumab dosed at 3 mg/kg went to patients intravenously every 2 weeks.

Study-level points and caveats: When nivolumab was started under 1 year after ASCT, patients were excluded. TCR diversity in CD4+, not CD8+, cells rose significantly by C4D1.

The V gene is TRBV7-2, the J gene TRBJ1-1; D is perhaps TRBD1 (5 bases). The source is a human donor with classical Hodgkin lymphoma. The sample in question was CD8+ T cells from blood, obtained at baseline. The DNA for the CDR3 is TGTGCCAGCAGCCCCGGGACGGTGAACACTGAAGCTTTCTTT. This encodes CASSPGTVNTEAFF.